Detailed here is one TCR beta chain. Trimming cost V 0 bases and J 2 bases; bases outside gene matches: 4. Germline-derived CDR1 and CDR2 are SGHKS and YYEKEE (reference sequence). CDR3 length: 15 residues. The sample comes from a study of T cell responses to AZD1222 COVID-19 vaccine. Sequencing was performed with immunoSEQ multiplex PCR; in TCRdb, only in-frame clones are kept and a portion is missing. The repertoire holds some 130,000 clones, with approximately 84% as singletons. This TCR derives from an adult in good health. The rearrangement links TRBV5-5 to TRBJ2-7; TRBD2 agrees at 8 bases. This specimen was peripheral blood, taken on day 0 of AZD1222 vaccination. The CDR3 region has the DNA TGTGCCAGCAGCTTGGTCGAGCGGGGGCCCTACGAGCAGTACTTC. Amino acid sequence: CASSLVERGPYEQYF.